These 9 T cell receptor beta chains originate from one sample sequenced in a study of cytomegalovirus exposure and HLA in healthy donors. The primer mix had 60 Vbeta and 13 Jbeta primers. Method: immunoSEQ multiplex PCR; TCRdb's copy keeps in-frame clones and lacks some. The table lists 150,000 to 200,000 clones, roughly 80% of them singletons. Input material: PBMCs. These receptors all stem from a woman in her late teens or twenties in good health and CMV-seropositive.

The CDR3 nucleotides read TGTGCCAGCAGTGCCGCGGTGGACTCTGGAAACACCATATATTTT. This encodes CASSAAVDSGNTIYF. The chain joins TRBV27 to TRBJ1-3; D unresolved. Trimming stripped 5 bases from V and 0 bases from J, with 11 bases between. The germline gives CDR1 MNHEY, CDR2 SMNVEV (reference sequence). The CDR3 totals 15 residues.

The chain recombines TRBV27 with TRBJ1-5, with a weak D call TRBD1 (5 bases). The V and J ends lost 0 bases and 0 bases respectively, with 12 bases between them. The CDR3 contains 17 residues. Germline V gene lookup returns CDR1 MNHEY and CDR2 SMNVEV (reference sequence). DNA of the CDR3: TGTGCCAGCAGTTTATCGGGGCGGCGAAATAGCAATCAGCCCCAGCATTTT. Residues: CASSLSGRRNSNQPQHF.

The gene calls are TRBV9 and TRBJ2-3, with a weak D call TRBD1 (5 bases). V lost 4 bases to trimming and J lost 1 base, with 10 bases between them. CDR1 and CDR2 from the germline V gene are SGDLS and YYNGEE. This CDR3 is 14 amino acids long. The chain's CDR3 is CASSPGRGTDTQYF. For the CDR3, the DNA is TGTGCCAGCAGCCCGGGCAGGGGCACAGATACGCAGTATTTT.

This rearrangement joins TRBV19 to TRBJ1-2; 8 bases align to TRBD1. Trimming took 3 bases from V and 7 from J; bases not matched to a gene: 7. Germline V gene data show CDR1 as LNHDA and CDR2 as SQIVND (reference sequence). The CDR3 has 14 residues. The CDR3 loop reads CASSMTGAGSGYTF. CDR3 DNA sequence: TGTGCCAGTAGTATGACAGGGGCCGGTAGTGGCTACACCTTC. Complete variable domain (other parts from reference TRBV19 and TRBJ1-2): DGGITQSPKYLFRKEGQNVTLSCEQNLNHDAMYWYRQDPGQGLRLIYYSQIVNDFQKGDIAEGYSVSREKKESFPLTVTSAQKNPTAFYLCASSMTGAGSGYTFGSGTRLTVV.

The J gene is TRBJ1-1, the V gene TRBV6-5; weak D call: TRBD1 (5 bases). The CDR3 is made up of 14 amino acids. V was clipped by 2 bases and J by 11 bases, with 18 bases between them. From germline, CDR1 is MNHEY and CDR2 SVGAGI. The CDR3 region is CASSYPGAAQSAFF. The CDR3 DNA reads TGTGCCAGCAGTTACCCTGGGGCGGCCCAGTCGGCTTTCTTT.

This clone has more than one count but fewer than ten. The rearrangement uses TRBV2 and TRBJ1-4; D is perhaps TRBD1 (5 bases). With 3 bases removed from V and 6 bases from J, the gap between germline ends came to 14 bases. Per the germline V gene, CDR1 is SNHLY and CDR2 is FYNNEI. CDR3 length: 15 residues. The CDR3 loop reads CASSDRDSRYEKLFF. CDR3 in DNA: TGTGCCAGCAGTGACCGCGACAGTCGATATGAAAAACTGTTTTTT.

The chain uses TRBV2 and TRBJ2-4, with TRBD2 as a possible D gene (6 bases). The CDR3 sequence is 16 residues long. Germline assignment: CDR1 SNHLY and CDR2 FYNNEI. Trimming removed 2 bases at V and 1 base at J, with 12 bases between. The CDR3 DNA follows: TGTGCCAGCAGTGAACGTGGGGGGATGGCCAAAAACATTCAGTACTTC. Translated, it gives CASSERGGMAKNIQYF.

This chain uses TRBV9 with TRBJ1-3; TRBD1 might be the D (6 bases). Germline V gives CDR1 SGDLS, CDR2 YYNGEE. The V end was cut by 1 base, the J end by 5 bases, with 19 bases between. The CDR3 has 17 amino acids. CDR3 in amino acids: CASSVQPTGRRRNTIYF. The CDR3 bases are TGTGCCAGCAGCGTACAACCAACAGGGAGAAGGCGAAACACCATATATTTT.

This chain uses TRBV28 with TRBJ2-7; possible D gene TRBD2, 6 bases. The CDR3 has 15 amino acids. In germline, CDR1 is MDHEN, CDR2 SYDVKM. With 3 bases removed from V and 2 bases from J, the gap between germline ends came to 14 bases. CDR3 residues: CASSFSAEGTYEQYF. In DNA, the CDR3 is TGTGCCAGCAGTTTCTCGGCGGAGGGAACCTACGAGCAGTACTTC. Combining the CDR3 with reference TRBV28 and TRBJ2-7 gives the whole variable domain DVKVTQSSRYLVKRTGEKVFLECVQDMDHENMFWYRQDPGLGLRLIYFSYDVKMKEKGDIPEGYSVSREKKERFSLILESASTNQTSMYLCASSFSAEGTYEQYFGPGTRLTVT.